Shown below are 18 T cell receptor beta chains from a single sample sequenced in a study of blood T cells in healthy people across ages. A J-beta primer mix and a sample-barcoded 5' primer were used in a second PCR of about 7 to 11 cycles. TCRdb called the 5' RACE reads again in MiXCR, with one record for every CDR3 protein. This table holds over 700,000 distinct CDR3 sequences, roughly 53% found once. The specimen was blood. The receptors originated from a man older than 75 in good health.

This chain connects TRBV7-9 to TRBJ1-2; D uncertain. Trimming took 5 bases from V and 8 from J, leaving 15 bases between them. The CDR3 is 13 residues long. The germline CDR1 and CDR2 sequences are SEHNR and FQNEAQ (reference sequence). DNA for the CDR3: TGTGCCAGCAGCCCATTTATTGGGTCCGGCTACACCTTC. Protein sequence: CASSPFIGSGYTF. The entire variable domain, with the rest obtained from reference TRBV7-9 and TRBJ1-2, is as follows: DTGVSQNPRHKITKRGQNVTFRCDPISEHNRLYWYRQTLGQGPEFLTYFQNEAQLEKSRLLSDRFSAERPKGSFSTLEIQRTEQGDSAMYLCASSPFIGSGYTFGSGTRLTVV.

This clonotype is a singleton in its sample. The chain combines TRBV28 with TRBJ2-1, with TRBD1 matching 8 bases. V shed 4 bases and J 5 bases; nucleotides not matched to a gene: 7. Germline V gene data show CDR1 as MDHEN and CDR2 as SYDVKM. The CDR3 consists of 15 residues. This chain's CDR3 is CASSSLDRANNEQFF. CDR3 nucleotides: TGTGCCAGCAGTTCCCTGGACAGGGCAAACAATGAGCAGTTCTTC.

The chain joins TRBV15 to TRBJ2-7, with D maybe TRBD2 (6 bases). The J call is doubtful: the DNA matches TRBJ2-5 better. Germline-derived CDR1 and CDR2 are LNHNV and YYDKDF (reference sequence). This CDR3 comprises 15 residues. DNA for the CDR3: TGTGCCACCAGCAGAGGGCGGAGGGCCCAAGAGACCCAGTACTTC. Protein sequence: CATSRGRRAQETQYF.

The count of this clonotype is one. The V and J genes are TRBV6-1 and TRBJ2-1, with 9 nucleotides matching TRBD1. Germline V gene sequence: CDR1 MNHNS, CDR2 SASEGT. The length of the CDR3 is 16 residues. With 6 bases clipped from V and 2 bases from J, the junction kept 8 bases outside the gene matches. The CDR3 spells CASRSYGTGTYNEQFF. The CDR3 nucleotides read TGTGCCAGCAGATCTTACGGGACAGGGACCTACAATGAGCAGTTCTTC.

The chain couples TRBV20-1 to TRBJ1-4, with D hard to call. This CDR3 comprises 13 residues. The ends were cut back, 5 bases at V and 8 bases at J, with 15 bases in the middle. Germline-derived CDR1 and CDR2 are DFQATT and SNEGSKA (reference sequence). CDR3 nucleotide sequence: TGCAGTGCTTACGTAAACTCGGGGGAAAAACTGTTTTTT. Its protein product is CSAYVNSGEKLFF.

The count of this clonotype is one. CDR3 amino acids: CASSCLDRRVGHEQYF. DNA for the CDR3: TGTGCCAGCAGCTGCCTGGACAGACGAGTGGGACACGAGCAGTACTTC. V gene TRBV9 combines with J gene TRBJ2-4, with D tentatively TRBD1 (6 bases). Gene TRBJ2-7 matches the end of the DNA better, so the J call may be wrong. Per germline, CDR1 SGDLS and CDR2 YYNGEE. The CDR3 runs to 16 residues.

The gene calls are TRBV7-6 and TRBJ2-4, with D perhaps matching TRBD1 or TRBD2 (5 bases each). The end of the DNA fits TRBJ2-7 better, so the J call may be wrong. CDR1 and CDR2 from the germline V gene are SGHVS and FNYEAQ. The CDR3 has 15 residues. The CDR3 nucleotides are TGTGCCAGCAGCTCCCCTCCGGGGCCGATCCACGAGCAGTACTTC. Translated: CASSSPPGPIHEQYF.

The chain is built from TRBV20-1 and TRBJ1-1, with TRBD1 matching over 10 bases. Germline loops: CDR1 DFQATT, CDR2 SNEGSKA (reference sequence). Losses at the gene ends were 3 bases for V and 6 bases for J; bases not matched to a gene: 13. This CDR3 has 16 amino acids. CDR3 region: CSASRDRGRISAEAFF. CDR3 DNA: TGCAGTGCTAGCCGGGACAGGGGAAGGATAAGCGCTGAAGCTTTCTTT.

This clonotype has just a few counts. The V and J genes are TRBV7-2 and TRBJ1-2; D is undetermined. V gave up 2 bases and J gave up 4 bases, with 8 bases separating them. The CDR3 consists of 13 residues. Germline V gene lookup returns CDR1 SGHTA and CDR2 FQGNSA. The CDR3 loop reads CASSLMQSYGYTF. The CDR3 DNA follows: TGTGCCAGCAGCTTAATGCAGTCCTATGGCTACACCTTC.

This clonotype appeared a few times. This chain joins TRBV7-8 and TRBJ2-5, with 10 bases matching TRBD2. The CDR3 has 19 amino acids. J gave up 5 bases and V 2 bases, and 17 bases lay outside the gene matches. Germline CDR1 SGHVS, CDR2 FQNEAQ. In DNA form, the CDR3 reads TGTGCCAGCAGCTTATATCCGTCACCCTCTAGCGGGAGAGCGGAGACCCAGTACTTC. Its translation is CASSLYPSPSSGRAETQYF.

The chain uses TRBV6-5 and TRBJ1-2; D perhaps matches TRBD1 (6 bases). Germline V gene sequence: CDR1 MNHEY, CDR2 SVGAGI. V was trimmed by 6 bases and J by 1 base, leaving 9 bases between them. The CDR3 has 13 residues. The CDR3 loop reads CASRDRSNYGYTF. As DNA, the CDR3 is TGTGCCAGCAGGGACAGAAGTAACTATGGCTACACCTTC.

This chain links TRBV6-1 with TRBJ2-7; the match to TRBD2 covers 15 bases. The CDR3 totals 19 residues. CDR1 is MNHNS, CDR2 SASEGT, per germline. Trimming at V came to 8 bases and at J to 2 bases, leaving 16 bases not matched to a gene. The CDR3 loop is CASFETTGTSGRLTYEQYF. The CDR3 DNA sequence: TGTGCCAGCTTTGAAACTACCGGGACTAGCGGGAGGTTAACCTACGAGCAGTACTTC.

The CDR3 sequence is CSAWQAFSYEQYF. The CDR3 DNA follows: TGCAGTGCCTGGCAAGCTTTCTCCTACGAGCAGTACTTC. The rearrangement links TRBV20-1 to TRBJ2-7; no clear D. Germline V gives CDR1 DFQATT, CDR2 SNEGSKA (reference sequence). The CDR3 runs 13 residues. The V end was cut by 6 bases, the J end by 0 bases, with 12 bases between.

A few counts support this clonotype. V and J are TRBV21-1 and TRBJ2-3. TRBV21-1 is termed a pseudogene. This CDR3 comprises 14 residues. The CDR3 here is CASSKVVLADTQYF. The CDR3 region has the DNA TGTGCCAGCAGCAAAGTCGTCTTGGCGGATACGCAGTATTTT.

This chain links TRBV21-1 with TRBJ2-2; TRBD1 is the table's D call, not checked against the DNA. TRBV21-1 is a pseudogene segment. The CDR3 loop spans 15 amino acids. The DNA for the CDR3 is TGTGCCAGCAGGATAGACAGGGAGTACACCGGGGAGCTGTTTTTT. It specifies CASRIDREYTGELFF.

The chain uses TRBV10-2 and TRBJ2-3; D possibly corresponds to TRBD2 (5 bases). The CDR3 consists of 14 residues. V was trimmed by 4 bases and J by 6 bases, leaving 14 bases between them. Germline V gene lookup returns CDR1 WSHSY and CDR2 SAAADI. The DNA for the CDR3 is TGCGCCAGCAGTGTCTCCCTCTTAGCGGATACGCAGTATTTT. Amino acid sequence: CASSVSLLADTQYF.

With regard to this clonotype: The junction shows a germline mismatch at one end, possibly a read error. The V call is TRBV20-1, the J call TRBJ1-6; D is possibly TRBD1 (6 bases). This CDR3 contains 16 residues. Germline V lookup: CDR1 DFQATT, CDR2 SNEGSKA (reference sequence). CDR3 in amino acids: CSARVPEVGGNSPPHF. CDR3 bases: TGCAGTGCCCGAGTACCTGAAGTAGGGGGTAATTCACCCCCCCACTTT.

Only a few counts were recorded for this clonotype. CDR3 sequence (DNA): TGTGCCAGCAGGCCTAGTGTTGGGCACAGATACGCGTATTTT. Encoded protein: CASRPSVGHRYAYF. The chain carries TRBV6-5 and TRBJ2-3; no reliable D call. The CDR3 is 14 residues long. V was pared by 6 bases and J by 14 bases, with 24 bases between. Germline CDR1 and CDR2: MNHEY and SVGAGI.